Detailed here is one TCR beta chain. Its recognized antigen is unknown. No much larger clone exists at a distance of one base, and base qualities are not known. The sample's time point label, in plain terms: persistent/refractory GD, antithyroid drugs over 5 years with positive TRAb. For both TCR sequencing and RNA sequencing, RNA was extracted from PBMCs using TRIzol. Graves' disease was diagnosed according to American Thyroid Association guidelines. Recruitment of patients was carried out at an endocrinology department in Xi'an, China. Each patient gave around 9 milliliters of peripheral blood, collected in an EDTA anticoagulant tube. PBMCs were isolated by Ficoll Paque Plus density gradient separation without further T cell sorting. An Agilent 2100 Bioanalyzer and agarose gel were used to assess RNA quality, and a NanoDrop 2000 was used to measure RNA concentration. This sample stems from a study of regulatory T cells in long-lasting Graves disease (dated by TCRdb to about 2021). Regarding the research as a whole: Persistent Graves' disease was defined as antithyroid drug treatment for over 5 years with persistently positive TSH receptor autoantibodies. Persistent Graves' disease patients were compared with newly diagnosed Graves' disease patients by peripheral blood TCR sequencing and RNA sequencing. TCR sequencing covered 13 persistent and 20 newly diagnosed Graves' disease patients, around 33 samples in total. The study took place in China and was registered as a clinical trial. In the clinical cohort, patients with persistent Graves' disease had used antithyroid drugs for an average of approximately eleven years.

The method was multiplex PCR. The instrument was an Illumina HiSeq 4000. To build TCR beta libraries, CDR3 regions were amplified by Arm-PCR using iRepertoire HTBI primers. Gel purification was performed on PCR products prior to sequencing. Per the source publication's procedure: Gene usage analysis of CDR3 amino acid clonotypes used the roughly 60 TRBV and more than 13 TRBJ segments found across samples. COPE and FqMerger were used to merge the filtered high-quality paired reads into contigs. BLAST was used to align contigs to IMGT TRBV, TRBD and TRBJ reference genes, and CDR3 was defined according to IMGT. Any clonotype with a frequency above 0.1% was classified as a highly expanded clone. Shannon entropy was used to measure repertoire diversity, and the Gini coefficient was used to measure V-J evenness. Public clonotypes were defined as clonotypes shared by more than one individual. The public reads were reprocessed in TCRdb via fastp at Q25 and MiXCR, keeping in-frame beta chains. Identical CDR3 proteins give one entry, which carries the most common genes and DNA. The V and J calls, along with clone size, are taken from TCRdb and not from the paper's own processing. This sample has around 450,000 distinct CDR3 sequences in its table, and roughly 21% of those were observed once. The ten largest clones take up roughly 7.1% of the sample.

Overall study outcomes, separate from this receptor: Peripheral blood alone was examined, since thyroid tissue, which constituted the primary lesion, could not be accessed. Persistent Graves' disease patients showed lower TCR Shannon entropy and fewer highly expanded clones than newly diagnosed patients, suggesting clonal expansion. Sequencing and analysis were limited to the TCR beta chain. Preferential use of TRBV28, TRBJ1-2 and TRBJ2-5 was observed in persistent disease, whereas TRBV20-1 and TRBJ2-1 were favored in newly diagnosed disease. A larger number of public clonotypes was shared among persistent patients (around 2,500) than among newly diagnosed patients (roughly 970). The authors noted that the small sample size was a limitation that may lower accuracy.

Via the germline V gene (reference sequence), CDR1 is SEHNR and CDR2 FQNEAQ. The junction carries 11 bases between V and J, which are trimmed by 5 bases and 3 bases respectively. The CDR3 contains 13 residues, cysteine and phenylalanine counted. The sequence is cut down to CDR3 DNA, 39 bases in frame from base 1. The sequence is built from TRBV7-9 and TRBJ2-7; there is no confident call for the D gene. The source of this sequence is a female donor with Graves disease. The material sequenced was peripheral blood mononuclear cells (PBMCs), taken when the disease was refractory, from a patient treated with antithyroid drugs. The nucleotide sequence is TGTGCCAGCAGCGCTCCTTCGGGCTACGAGCAGTACTTC. It encodes CASSAPSGYEQYF.